The 14 T cell receptor beta chains below come from one sample, sequenced in a study of T cell responses to AZD1222 COVID-19 vaccine. Clones were sequenced by immunoSEQ multiplex PCR, and TCRdb holds only the in-frame ones, with some missing. The sample consists of 130,000 or so clones, approximately 85% of them appearing once. Sequencing was performed on peripheral blood, taken 28 days after the second dose of the MenACWY control vaccine. Receptors originate from an adult who received the MenACWY meningococcal vaccine as a control.

This chain joins TRBV27 and TRBJ2-7, with 8 bases matching TRBD1. CDR1 is MNHEY, CDR2 SMNVEV, per germline (reference sequence). The CDR3 runs 15 residues. V trimming: 2 bases; J trimming: 5 bases; junction bases outside the gene matches: 8. CDR3 in DNA: TGTGCCAGCAGTTTAGGCCCAGGGGGCCCTAACGAGCAGTACGTC. It is translated as CASSLGPGGPNEQYV.

This chain links TRBV9 with TRBJ2-7; D may be TRBD2 (6 bases). The V end was cut by 1 base, the J end by 2 bases, with 10 bases between. The CDR3 loop spans 14 amino acids. The germline CDR1 and CDR2 sequences are SGDLS and YYNGEE. This CDR3 reads CASSVIAEAYEQYF. The CDR3 bases are TGTGCCAGCAGCGTAATAGCGGAGGCCTACGAGCAGTACTTC.

This clone came up once. This rearrangement joins TRBV27 to TRBJ1-2; D unclear. The CDR3 runs 13 residues. V was clipped by 3 bases and J by 8 bases, with 13 bases between them. From germline, CDR1 is MNHEY and CDR2 SMNVEV (reference sequence). The CDR3 DNA reads TGTGCCAGCAGTTTCGGTAGGCGGGGAGGCTACACCTTC. Protein product: CASSFGRRGGYTF.

The chain is built from TRBV6-6 and TRBJ2-7; 10 bases map to TRBD2. CDR1 is MNHNY, CDR2 SVGAGI, per germline (reference sequence). V trimming: 5 bases; J trimming: 2 bases; junction bases outside the gene matches: 12. The length of the CDR3 is 17 residues. CDR3 sequence (DNA): TGTGCCAGCAGTCCCCGCCAAGGTAGCGGGAGGACCTACGAGCAGTACTTC. It is translated as CASSPRQGSGRTYEQYF.

The chain combines TRBV5-6 with TRBJ2-1; no reliable D call. The V and J ends lost 3 bases and 4 bases respectively, with 14 bases between them. CDR1 and CDR2 from the germline V gene are SGHDT and YYEEEE. CDR3 length: 15 residues. DNA for the CDR3: TGTGCCAGCAGCTCGATCCGCACTACGTACAATGAGCAGTTCTTC. Translated, it gives CASSSIRTTYNEQFF.

The chain has TRBV10-1 and TRBJ2-3; D may be TRBD1 (7 bases). The CDR3 is 17 amino acids. V was shortened by 0 bases and J by 3 bases, with 16 bases between the two germline ends. The V gene's germline CDR1 is WNHNN and CDR2 SYGVQD (reference sequence). CDR3 nucleotides: TGCGCCAGCAGTGAGTCGCGGTCAGGGGGGAGGACAGATACGCAGTATTTT. Protein sequence: CASSESRSGGRTDTQYF.

This rearrangement joins TRBV9 to TRBJ2-7, with a possible D match to TRBD2 (6 bases). The germline V and J ends were trimmed by 4 bases and 6 bases, with 14 bases remaining between them. This CDR3 is built from 13 residues. Germline assignment: CDR1 SGDLS and CDR2 YYNGEE. CDR3 loop: CASSLQAAGEQYF. The DNA for the CDR3 is TGTGCCAGCAGCCTTCAGGCAGCGGGCGAGCAGTACTTC. Drawing the rest from reference TRBV9 and TRBJ2-7, the complete variable domain is DSGVTQTPKHLITATGQRVTLRCSPRSGDLSVYWYQQSLDQGLQFLIQYYNGEERAKGNILERFSAQQFPDLHSELNLSSLELGDSALYFCASSLQAAGEQYFGPGTRLTVT.

The rearrangement links TRBV19 to TRBJ1-2, with 12 bases aligning to TRBD1. Trimming cost V 9 bases and J 7 bases; bases outside gene matches: 9. Germline-derived CDR1 and CDR2 are LNHDA and SQIVND (reference sequence). This CDR3 region has 14 residues. CDR3 protein: CASRDRGLKGGYTF. DNA of the CDR3: TGTGCCAGCCGGGACAGGGGGCTGAAGGGTGGCTACACCTTC.

The chain is built from TRBV9 and TRBJ2-7, with 9 bases matching TRBD1. This CDR3 is 16 amino acids long. With 4 bases clipped from V and 7 bases from J, the junction kept 15 bases outside the gene matches. Germline values: CDR1 SGDLS, CDR2 YYNGEE. The CDR3 nucleotides read TGTGCCAGCAGCCCCCGTACCGGGACAGGGCCTTCTGAGCAGTACTTC. It encodes CASSPRTGTGPSEQYF.

J is TRBJ2-3 and V is TRBV5-8; possible D gene TRBD1, 7 bases. The V gene's germline CDR1 is SGHTS and CDR2 YDEGEE. This CDR3 is 19 amino acids long. Between the trimmed V and J ends, which lost 0 bases and 8 bases, there was a span of 28 bases. The CDR3 loop reads CASSLGSRRAGPAGGTQYF. CDR3 coding DNA: TGTGCCAGCAGCTTGGGAAGTAGGAGAGCGGGCCCCGCAGGGGGTACGCAGTATTTT.

The CDR3 protein is CASRDSGGGQPQHF. The CDR3 nucleotides are TGTGCCAGCAGGGACAGCGGCGGGGGTCAGCCCCAGCATTTT. This chain connects TRBV6-5 to TRBJ1-5; TRBD1 might be the D (6 bases). Trimming cost V 6 bases and J 6 bases, with 15 bases left between them. The CDR3 totals 14 residues. Germline V gives CDR1 MNHEY, CDR2 SVGAGI.

The genes are TRBV28 and TRBJ1-1, with a tentative D call TRBD1 (6 bases). This CDR3 is 20 amino acids long. The V and J ends lost 4 bases and 4 bases respectively, with 31 bases between them. CDR1 and CDR2 from the germline V gene are MDHEN and SYDVKM. The chain's CDR3 is CASSSPYTRGASFRVTEAFF. CDR3 nucleotides: TGTGCCAGCAGTTCGCCTTACACCCGGGGGGCTAGTTTTAGAGTCACTGAAGCTTTCTTT.

The rearrangement joins TRBV13 to TRBJ2-5, with D perhaps being TRBD1 or TRBD2 (6 bases each). The germline gives CDR1 PRHDT, CDR2 FYEKMQ (reference sequence). This CDR3 contains 15 residues. The V and J ends lost 3 bases and 2 bases respectively, with 13 bases between them. CDR3 DNA: TGTGCCAGCAGCTTGAGGGGGGCCAAGCAAGAGACCCAGTACTTC. This translates into CASSLRGAKQETQYF.

This chain joins TRBV30 and TRBJ2-3; D is undetermined. With 1 base removed from V and 2 bases from J, the gap between germline ends came to 13 bases. The CDR3 has 15 residues. The germline gives CDR1 GTSNPN, CDR2 SVGIG (reference sequence). The CDR3 sequence is CAWSGMSVLTDTQYF. In DNA form, the CDR3 reads TGTGCCTGGAGTGGAATGTCGGTTCTCACAGATACGCAGTATTTT.